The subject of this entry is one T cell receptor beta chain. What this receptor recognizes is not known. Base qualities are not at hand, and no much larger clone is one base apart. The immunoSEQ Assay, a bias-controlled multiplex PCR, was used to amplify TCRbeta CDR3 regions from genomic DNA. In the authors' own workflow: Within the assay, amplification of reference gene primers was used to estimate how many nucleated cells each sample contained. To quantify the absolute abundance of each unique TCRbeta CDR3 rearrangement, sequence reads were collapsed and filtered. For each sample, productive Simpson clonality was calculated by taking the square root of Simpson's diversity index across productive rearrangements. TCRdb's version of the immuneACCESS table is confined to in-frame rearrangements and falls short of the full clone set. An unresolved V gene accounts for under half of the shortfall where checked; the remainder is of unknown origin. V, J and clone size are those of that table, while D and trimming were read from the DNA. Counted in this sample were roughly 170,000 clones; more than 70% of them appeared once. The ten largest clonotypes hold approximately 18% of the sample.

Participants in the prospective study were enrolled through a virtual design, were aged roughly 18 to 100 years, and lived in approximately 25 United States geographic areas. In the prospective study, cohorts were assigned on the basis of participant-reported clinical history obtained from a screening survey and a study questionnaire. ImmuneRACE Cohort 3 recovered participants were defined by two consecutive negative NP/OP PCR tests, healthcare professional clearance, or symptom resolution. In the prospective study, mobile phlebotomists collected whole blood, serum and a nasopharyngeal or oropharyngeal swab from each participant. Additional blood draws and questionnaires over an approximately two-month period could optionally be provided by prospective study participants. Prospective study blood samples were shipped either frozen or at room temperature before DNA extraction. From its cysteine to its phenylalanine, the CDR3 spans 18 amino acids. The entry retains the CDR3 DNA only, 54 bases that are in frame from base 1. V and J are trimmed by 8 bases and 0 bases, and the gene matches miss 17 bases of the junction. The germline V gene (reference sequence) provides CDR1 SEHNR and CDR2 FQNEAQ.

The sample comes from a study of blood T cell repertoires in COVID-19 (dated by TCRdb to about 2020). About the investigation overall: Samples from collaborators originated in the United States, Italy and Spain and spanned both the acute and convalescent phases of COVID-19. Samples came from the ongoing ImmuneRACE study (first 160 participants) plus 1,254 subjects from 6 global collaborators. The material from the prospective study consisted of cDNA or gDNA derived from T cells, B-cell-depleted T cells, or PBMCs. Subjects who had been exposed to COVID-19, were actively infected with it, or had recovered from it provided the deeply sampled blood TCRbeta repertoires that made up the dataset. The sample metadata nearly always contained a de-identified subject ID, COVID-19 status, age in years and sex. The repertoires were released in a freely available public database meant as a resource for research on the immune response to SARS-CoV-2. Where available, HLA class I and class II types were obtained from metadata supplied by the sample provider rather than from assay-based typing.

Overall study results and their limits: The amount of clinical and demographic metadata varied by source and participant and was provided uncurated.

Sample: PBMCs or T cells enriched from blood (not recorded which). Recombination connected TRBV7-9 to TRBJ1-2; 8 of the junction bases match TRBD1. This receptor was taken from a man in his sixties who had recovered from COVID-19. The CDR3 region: CASEFSADRGSPNYGYTF. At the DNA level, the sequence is TGTGCCAGCGAATTCTCGGCAGACAGGGGCAGTCCTAACTATGGCTACACCTTC. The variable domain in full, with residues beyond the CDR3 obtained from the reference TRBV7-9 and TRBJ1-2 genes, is DTGVSQNPRHKITKRGQNVTFRCDPISEHNRLYWYRQTLGQGPEFLTYFQNEAQLEKSRLLSDRFSAERPKGSFSTLEIQRTEQGDSAMYLCASEFSADRGSPNYGYTFGSGTRLTVV.